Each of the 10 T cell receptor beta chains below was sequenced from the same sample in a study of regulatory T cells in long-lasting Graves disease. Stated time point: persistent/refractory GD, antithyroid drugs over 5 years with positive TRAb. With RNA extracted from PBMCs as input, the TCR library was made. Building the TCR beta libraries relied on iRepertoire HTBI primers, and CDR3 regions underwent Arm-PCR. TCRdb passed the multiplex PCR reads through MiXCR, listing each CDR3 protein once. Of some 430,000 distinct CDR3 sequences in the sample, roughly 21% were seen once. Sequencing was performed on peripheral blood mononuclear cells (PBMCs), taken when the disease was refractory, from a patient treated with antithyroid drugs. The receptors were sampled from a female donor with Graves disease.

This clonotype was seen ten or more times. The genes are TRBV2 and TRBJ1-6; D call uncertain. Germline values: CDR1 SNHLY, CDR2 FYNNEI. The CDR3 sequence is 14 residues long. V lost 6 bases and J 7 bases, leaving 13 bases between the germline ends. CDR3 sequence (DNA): TGTGCCAGCAGCGCCGGCCCGACCAATTCACCCCTCCACTTT. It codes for CASSAGPTNSPLHF.

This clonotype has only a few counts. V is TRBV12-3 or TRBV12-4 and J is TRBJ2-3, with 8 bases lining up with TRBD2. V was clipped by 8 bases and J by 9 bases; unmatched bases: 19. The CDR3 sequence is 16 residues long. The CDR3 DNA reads TGTGCCAGCTCAATCTCTACTAGCGGAGCAACTTCCACGCAGTATTTT. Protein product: CASSISTSGATSTQYF.

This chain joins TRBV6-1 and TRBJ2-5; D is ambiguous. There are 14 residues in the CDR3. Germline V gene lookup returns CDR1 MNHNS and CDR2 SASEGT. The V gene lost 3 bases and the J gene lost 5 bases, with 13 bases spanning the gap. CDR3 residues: CASSEPGPGETQYF. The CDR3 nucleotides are TGTGCCAGCAGTGAGCCTGGGCCCGGGGAGACCCAGTACTTC.

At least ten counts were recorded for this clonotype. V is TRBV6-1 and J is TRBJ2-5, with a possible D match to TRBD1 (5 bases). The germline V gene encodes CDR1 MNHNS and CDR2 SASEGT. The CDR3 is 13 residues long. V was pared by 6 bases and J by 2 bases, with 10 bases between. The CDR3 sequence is CASSRTLQETQYF. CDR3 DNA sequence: TGTGCCAGCAGCAGGACACTTCAAGAGACCCAGTACTTC.

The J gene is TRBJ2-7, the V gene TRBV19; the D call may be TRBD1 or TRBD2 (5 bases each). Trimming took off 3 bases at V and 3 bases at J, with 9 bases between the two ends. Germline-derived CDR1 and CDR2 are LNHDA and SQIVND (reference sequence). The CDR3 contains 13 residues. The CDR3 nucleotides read TGTGCCAGTAGTATGGGGGAAGACTACGAGCAGTACTTC. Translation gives CASSMGEDYEQYF.

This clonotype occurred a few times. Written as DNA, the CDR3 is TGTGCCAGCAGCTTACAAACAGGAGGGTATGGGGCCAACGTCCTGACTTTC. It encodes CASSLQTGGYGANVLTF. The rearrangement joins TRBV7-2 to TRBJ2-6; maybe TRBD2 (6 bases). Trimming removed 2 bases from V and 3 bases from J, with 14 bases in between. Per the germline V gene, CDR1 is SGHTA and CDR2 is FQGNSA. The CDR3 extends over 17 amino acids.

CDR3 bases: TGTGCCAGCAGTGAAGCAGAGGGGACAGGGCGGATCGAGCAGTACTTC. Protein product: CASSEAEGTGRIEQYF. V and J are TRBV25-1 and TRBJ2-7; 9 bases are a match to TRBD1. The trim removed 2 bases at V and 6 bases at J, leaving 11 bases unmatched. Germline V gene sequence: CDR1 MGHDK, CDR2 SYGVNS. The CDR3 covers 16 residues.

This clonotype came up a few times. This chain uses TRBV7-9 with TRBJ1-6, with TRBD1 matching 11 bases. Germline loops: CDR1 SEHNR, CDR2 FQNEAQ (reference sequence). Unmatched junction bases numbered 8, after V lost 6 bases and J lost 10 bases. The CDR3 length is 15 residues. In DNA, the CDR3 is TGTGCCAGCAGTTCCCGGACAGGGGGCTTGTCACCCCTCCACTTT. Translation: CASSSRTGGLSPLHF.

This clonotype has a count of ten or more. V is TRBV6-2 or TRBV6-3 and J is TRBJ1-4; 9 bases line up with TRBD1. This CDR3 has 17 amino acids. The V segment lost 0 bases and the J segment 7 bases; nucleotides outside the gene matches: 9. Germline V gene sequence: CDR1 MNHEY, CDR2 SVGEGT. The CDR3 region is CASSYSSSGQGFEKLFF. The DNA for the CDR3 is TGTGCCAGCAGTTACTCGTCCTCGGGACAGGGTTTTGAAAAACTGTTTTTT.

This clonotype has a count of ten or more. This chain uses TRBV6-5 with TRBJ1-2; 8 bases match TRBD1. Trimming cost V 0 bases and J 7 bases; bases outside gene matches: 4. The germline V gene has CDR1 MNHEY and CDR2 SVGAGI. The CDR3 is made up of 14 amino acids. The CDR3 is CASSYSKTGVGYTF. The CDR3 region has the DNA TGTGCCAGCAGTTACTCGAAGACAGGGGTTGGCTACACCTTC.